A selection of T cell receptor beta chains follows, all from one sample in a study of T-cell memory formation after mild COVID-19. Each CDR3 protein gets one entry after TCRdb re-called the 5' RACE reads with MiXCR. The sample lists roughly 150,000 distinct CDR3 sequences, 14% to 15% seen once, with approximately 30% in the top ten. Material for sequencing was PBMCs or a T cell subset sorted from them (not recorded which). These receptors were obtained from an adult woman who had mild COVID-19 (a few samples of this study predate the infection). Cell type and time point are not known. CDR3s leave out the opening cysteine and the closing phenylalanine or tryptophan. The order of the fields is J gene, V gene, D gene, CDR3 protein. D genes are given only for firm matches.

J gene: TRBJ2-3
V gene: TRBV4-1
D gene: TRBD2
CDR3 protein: ASSQKRGGDTQY

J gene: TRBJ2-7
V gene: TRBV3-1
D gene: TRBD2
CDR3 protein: ASSYSGEGYEQY

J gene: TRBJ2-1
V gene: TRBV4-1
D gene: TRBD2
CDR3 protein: ASSQHLSGTSGSNEQF

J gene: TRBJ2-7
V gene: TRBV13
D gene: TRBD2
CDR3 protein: ASSGESGGRAEQY

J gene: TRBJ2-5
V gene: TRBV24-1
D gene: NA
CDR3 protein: ATSDLSETQY

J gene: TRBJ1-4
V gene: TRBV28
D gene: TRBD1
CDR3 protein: ASRAQGGDEKLF

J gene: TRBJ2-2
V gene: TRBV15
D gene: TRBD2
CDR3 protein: ATSRDRGLGSTGELF

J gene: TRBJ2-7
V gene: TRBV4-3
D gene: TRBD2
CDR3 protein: ASSQGLAGEYEQY

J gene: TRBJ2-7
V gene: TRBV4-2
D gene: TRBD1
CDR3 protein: ASSQVGGSSEQY

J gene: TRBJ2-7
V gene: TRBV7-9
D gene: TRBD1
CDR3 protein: ASSSNRVRDSSYEQY

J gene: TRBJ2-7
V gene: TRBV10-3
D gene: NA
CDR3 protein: AISESARTVEQY

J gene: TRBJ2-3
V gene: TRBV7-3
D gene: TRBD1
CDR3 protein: ASSLSGTGGDTQY

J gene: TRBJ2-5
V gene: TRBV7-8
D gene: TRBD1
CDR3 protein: ASSFTQGWKETQY

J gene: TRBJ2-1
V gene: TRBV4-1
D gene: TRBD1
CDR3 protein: ASSSRQGFSYNEQF

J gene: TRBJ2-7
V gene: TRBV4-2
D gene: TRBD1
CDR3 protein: ASSQEERTGYEQY

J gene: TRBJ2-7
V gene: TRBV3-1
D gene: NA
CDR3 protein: ASSQESGVDYEQY

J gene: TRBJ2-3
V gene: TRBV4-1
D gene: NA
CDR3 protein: ASSQPNGDTQY

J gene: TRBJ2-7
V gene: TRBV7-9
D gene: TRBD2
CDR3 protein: ASSSVTGDGLAGLLEQY

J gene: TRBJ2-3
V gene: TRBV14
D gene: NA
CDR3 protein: ASSPGTWGTDTQY

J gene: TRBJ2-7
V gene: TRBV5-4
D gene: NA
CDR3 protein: ASGNRGGEQY

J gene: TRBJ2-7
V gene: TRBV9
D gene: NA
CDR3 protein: ASSVGGREYEQY

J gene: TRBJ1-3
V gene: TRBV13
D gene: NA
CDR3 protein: ASSFEGQISGNTIY

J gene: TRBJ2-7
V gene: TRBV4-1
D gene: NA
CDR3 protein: ASSQDRWDLDEQY

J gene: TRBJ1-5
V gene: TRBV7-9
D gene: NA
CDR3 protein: ASSQSGSNQPQH

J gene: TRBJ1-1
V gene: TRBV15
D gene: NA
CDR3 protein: ATSRVETGPGAEAF

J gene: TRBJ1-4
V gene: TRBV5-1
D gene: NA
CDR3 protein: ASSLIPRQDEKLF

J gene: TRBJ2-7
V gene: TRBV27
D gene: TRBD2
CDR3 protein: ASSEAGLAYEQY

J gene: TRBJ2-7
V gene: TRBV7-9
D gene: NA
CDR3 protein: ASSGEVDSGSYEQY